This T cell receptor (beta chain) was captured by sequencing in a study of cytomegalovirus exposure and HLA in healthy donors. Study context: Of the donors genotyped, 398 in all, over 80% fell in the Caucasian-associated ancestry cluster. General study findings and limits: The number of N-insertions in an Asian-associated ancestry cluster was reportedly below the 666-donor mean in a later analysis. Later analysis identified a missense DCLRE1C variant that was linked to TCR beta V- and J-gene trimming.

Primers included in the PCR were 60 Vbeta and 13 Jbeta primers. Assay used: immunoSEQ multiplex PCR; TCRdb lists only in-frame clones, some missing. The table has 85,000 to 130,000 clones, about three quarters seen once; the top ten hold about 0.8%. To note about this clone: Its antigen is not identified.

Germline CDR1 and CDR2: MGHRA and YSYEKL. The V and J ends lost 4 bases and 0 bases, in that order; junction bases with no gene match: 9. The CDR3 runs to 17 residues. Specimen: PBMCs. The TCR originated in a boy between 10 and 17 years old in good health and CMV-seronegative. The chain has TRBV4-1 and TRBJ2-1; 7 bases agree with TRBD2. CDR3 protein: CASSPGRARSSYNEQFF. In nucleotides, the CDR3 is TGCGCCAGCAGCCCGGGGAGGGCTAGGAGCTCCTACAATGAGCAGTTCTTC.